This T cell receptor beta chain was identified during a study of blood T cell repertoires in COVID-19. Assay: immunoSEQ multiplex PCR; the TCRdb copy retains only in-frame clones and omits some. This sample has approximately 280,000 clones, with around 88% found just once. Sequencing was done on a sample of PBMCs or T cells enriched from blood (not recorded which). The sequence derives from a woman aged 40 to 50 who had recovered from COVID-19.

CDR3 in DNA: TGCGCCAGCAGCTCACTAGCGGGAGGGGGAACCGGGGAGCTGTTTTTT. This gives the protein CASSSLAGGGTGELFF. V usage is TRBV5-1 and J usage is TRBJ2-2; 13 nucleotides agree with TRBD2. CDR3 size: 16 residues. Germline CDR1 reads SGHRS; CDR2 reads YFSETQ. J gave up 5 bases and V 3 bases, and 4 bases lay outside the gene matches.